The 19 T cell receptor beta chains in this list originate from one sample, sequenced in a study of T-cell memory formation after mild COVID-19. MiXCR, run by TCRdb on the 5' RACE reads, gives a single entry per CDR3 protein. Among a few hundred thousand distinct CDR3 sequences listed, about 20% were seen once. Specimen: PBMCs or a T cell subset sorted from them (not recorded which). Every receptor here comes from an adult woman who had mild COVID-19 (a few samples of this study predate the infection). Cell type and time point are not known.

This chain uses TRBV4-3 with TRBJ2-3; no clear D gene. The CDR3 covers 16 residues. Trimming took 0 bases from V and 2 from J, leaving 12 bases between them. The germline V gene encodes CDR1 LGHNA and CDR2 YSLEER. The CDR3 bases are TGCGCCAGCAGCCAAGAGCCGCGCGGATACACAGATACGCAGTATTTT. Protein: CASSQEPRGYTDTQYF.

The CDR3 coding sequence is TGTGCCAGCACCCTGGGAGGGGACCCCACAGATACGCAGTATTTT. Translated: CASTLGGDPTDTQYF. J is TRBJ2-3 and V is TRBV27; 7 bases agree with TRBD2. The CDR3 consists of 15 residues. V lost 7 bases, J lost 2 bases, and 9 bases stayed unmatched. In germline, CDR1 is MNHEY, CDR2 SMNVEV (reference sequence).

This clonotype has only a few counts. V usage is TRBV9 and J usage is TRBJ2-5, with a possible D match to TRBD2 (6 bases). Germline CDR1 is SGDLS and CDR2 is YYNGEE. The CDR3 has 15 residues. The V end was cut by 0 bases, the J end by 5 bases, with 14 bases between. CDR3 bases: TGTGCCAGCAGCGTAGGGGGGGTCTCCGCCGAGACCCAGTACTTC. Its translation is CASSVGGVSAETQYF.

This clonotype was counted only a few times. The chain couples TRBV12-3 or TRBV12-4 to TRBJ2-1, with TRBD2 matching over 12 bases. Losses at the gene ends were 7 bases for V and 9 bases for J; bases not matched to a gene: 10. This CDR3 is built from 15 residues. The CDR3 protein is CASTRASGGAGEQFF. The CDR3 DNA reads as TGTGCCAGCACCCGGGCTAGCGGGGGGGCCGGTGAGCAGTTCTTC.

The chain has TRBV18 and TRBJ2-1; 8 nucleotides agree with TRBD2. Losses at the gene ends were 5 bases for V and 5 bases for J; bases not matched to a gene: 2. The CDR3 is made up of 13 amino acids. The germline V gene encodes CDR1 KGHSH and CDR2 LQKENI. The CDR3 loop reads CASSWTSNNEQFF. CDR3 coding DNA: TGTGCCAGCTCATGGACTAGCAACAATGAGCAGTTCTTC.

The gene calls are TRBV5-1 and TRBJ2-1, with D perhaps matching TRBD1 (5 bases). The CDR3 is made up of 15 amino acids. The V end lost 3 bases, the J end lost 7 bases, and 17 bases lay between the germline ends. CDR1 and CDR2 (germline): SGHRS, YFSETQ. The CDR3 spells CASSSGFPPPNEQFF. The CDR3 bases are TGCGCCAGCAGCTCAGGGTTCCCTCCCCCTAATGAGCAGTTCTTC.

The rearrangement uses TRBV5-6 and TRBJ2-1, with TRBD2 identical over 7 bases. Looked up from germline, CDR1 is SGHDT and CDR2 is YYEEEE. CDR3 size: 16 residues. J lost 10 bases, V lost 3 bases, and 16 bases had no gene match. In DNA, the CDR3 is TGTGCCAGCAGCTCTGACGGGAGGTACAATGCTGTGGAGCAGTTCTTC. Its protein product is CASSSDGRYNAVEQFF.

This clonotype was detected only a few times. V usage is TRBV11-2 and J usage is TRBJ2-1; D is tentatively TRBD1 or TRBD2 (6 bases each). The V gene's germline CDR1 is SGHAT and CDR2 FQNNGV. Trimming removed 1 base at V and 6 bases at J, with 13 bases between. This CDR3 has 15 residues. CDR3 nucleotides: TGTGCCAGCAGCTTAGCGGGGGCACAAAGCAATGAGCAGTTCTTC. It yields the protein CASSLAGAQSNEQFF.

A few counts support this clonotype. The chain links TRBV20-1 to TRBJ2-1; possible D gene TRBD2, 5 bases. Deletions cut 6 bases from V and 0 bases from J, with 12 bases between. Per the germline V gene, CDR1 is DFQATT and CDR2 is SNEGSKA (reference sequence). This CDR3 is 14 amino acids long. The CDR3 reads CSAVAGGSYNEQFF. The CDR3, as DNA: TGCAGTGCCGTCGCGGGCGGCTCCTACAATGAGCAGTTCTTC.

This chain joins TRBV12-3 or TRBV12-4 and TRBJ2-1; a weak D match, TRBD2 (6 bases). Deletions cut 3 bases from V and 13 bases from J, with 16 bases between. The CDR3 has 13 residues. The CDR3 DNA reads TGTGCCAGCAGTTTTACAGTCGGGGGACGTCAGTTCTTC. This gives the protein CASSFTVGGRQFF.

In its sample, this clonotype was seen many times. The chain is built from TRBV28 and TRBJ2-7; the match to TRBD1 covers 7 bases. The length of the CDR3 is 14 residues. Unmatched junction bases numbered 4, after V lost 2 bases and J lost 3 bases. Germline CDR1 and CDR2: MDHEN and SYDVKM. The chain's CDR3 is CASSLGDRDYEQYF. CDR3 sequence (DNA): TGTGCCAGCAGTTTAGGCGACAGGGACTACGAGCAGTACTTC.

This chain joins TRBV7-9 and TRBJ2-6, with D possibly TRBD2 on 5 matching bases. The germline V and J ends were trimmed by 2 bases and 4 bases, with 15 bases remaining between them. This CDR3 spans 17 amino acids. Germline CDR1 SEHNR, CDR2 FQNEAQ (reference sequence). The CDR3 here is CASSLTQAREGANVLTF. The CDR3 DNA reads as TGTGCCAGCAGCTTAACCCAGGCCCGGGAAGGGGCCAACGTCCTGACTTTC. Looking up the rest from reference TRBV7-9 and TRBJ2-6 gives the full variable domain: DTGVSQNPRHKITKRGQNVTFRCDPISEHNRLYWYRQTLGQGPEFLTYFQNEAQLEKSRLLSDRFSAERPKGSFSTLEIQRTEQGDSAMYLCASSLTQAREGANVLTFGAGSRLTVL.

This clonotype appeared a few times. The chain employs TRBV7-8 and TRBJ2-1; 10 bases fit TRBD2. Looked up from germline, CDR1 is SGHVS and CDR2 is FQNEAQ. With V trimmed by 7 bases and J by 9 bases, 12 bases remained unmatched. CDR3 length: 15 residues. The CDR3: CASTRRLAGVGEQFF. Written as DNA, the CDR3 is TGTGCCAGCACCCGGCGTCTAGCGGGAGTGGGTGAGCAGTTCTTC.

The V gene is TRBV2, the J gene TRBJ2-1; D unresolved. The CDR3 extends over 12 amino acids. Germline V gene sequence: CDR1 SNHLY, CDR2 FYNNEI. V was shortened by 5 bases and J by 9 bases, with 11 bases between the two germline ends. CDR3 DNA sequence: TGTGCCAGCAGTTCCTGGCAAAGTGAGCAGTTCTTC. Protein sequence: CASSSWQSEQFF.

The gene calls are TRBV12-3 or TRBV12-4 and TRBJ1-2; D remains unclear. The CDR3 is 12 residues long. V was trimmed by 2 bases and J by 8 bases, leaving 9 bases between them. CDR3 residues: CASSLSSLGYTF. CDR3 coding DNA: TGTGCCAGCAGTTTAAGCAGCCTGGGCTACACCTTC.

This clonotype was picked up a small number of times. In DNA, the CDR3 is TGTGCCAGCAGCCAATCTCTCCACGAGCAGTACTTC. It yields the protein CASSQSLHEQYF. This chain connects TRBV3-1 to TRBJ2-7; D gene uncertain. Germline lookup yields CDR1 LGHDT and CDR2 YNNKEL (reference sequence). With 2 bases removed from V and 5 bases from J, the gap between germline ends came to 7 bases. The CDR3 spans 12 residues.

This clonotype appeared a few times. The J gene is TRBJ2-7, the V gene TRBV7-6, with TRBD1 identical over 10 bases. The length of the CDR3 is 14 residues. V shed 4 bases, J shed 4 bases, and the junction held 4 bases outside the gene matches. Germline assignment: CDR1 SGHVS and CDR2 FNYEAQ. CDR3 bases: TGTGCCAGCAGCTCACGGACAGGGGGTTACGAGCAGTACTTC. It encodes CASSSRTGGYEQYF.

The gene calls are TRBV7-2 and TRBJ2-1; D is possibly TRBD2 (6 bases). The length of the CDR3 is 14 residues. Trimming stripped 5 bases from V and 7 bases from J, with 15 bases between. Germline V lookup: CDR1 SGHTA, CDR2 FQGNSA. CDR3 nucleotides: TGTGCCAGCAGCCCCCGGGACTTATTGAATGAGCAGTTCTTC. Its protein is CASSPRDLLNEQFF.

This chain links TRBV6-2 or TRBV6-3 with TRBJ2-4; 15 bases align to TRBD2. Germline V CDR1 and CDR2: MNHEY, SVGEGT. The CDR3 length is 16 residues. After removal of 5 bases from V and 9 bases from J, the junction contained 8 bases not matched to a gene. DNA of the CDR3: TGTGCCAGCAGTCCTCCGGGACTAGCGGGGGGCGGCATTCAGTACTTC. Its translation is CASSPPGLAGGGIQYF.